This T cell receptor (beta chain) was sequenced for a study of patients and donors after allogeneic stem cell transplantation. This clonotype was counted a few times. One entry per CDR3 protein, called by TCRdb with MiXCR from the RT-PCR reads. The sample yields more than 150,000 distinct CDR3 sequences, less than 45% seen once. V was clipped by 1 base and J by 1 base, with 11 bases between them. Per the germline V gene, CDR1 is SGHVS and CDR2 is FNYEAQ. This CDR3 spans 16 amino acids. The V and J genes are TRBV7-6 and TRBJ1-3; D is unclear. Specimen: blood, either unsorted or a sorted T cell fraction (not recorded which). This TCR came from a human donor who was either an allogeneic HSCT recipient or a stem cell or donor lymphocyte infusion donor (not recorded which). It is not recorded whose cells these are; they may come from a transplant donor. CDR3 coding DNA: TGTGCCAGCAGCTTAGTTTGGGGAAGATCTGGAAACACCATATATTTT. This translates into CASSLVWGRSGNTIYF.